This T cell receptor (beta chain) was observed in a study of T cells after posttransplantation cyclophosphamide. Study-wide results and limits: Donor CD8+ memory clones often dominated recipient blood repertoires at later times. Blood and skin or GI T cell repertoires showed limited TRB overlap.

This table comes from immunoSEQ multiplex PCR, and its TCRdb copy is limited to in-frame clones, with some not included. The table shows 28,000 or so clones, with roughly 85% occurring only once. In the case of this clone: The antigen is undetermined.

The CDR3 runs to 17 residues. V gave up 3 bases and J gave up 4 bases; unmatched junction bases: 10. Germline V gene sequence: CDR1 LNHDA, CDR2 SQIVND (reference sequence). This clonotype was sampled from a man aged 45 to 65. Source material: PBMCs. The gene calls are TRBV19 and TRBJ2-3; 10 bases map to TRBD2. CDR3 nucleotides: TGTGCCAGTAGTATTGGACCTAGCGGGAGATCGGCAGATACGCAGTATTTT. Translation: CASSIGPSGRSADTQYF.